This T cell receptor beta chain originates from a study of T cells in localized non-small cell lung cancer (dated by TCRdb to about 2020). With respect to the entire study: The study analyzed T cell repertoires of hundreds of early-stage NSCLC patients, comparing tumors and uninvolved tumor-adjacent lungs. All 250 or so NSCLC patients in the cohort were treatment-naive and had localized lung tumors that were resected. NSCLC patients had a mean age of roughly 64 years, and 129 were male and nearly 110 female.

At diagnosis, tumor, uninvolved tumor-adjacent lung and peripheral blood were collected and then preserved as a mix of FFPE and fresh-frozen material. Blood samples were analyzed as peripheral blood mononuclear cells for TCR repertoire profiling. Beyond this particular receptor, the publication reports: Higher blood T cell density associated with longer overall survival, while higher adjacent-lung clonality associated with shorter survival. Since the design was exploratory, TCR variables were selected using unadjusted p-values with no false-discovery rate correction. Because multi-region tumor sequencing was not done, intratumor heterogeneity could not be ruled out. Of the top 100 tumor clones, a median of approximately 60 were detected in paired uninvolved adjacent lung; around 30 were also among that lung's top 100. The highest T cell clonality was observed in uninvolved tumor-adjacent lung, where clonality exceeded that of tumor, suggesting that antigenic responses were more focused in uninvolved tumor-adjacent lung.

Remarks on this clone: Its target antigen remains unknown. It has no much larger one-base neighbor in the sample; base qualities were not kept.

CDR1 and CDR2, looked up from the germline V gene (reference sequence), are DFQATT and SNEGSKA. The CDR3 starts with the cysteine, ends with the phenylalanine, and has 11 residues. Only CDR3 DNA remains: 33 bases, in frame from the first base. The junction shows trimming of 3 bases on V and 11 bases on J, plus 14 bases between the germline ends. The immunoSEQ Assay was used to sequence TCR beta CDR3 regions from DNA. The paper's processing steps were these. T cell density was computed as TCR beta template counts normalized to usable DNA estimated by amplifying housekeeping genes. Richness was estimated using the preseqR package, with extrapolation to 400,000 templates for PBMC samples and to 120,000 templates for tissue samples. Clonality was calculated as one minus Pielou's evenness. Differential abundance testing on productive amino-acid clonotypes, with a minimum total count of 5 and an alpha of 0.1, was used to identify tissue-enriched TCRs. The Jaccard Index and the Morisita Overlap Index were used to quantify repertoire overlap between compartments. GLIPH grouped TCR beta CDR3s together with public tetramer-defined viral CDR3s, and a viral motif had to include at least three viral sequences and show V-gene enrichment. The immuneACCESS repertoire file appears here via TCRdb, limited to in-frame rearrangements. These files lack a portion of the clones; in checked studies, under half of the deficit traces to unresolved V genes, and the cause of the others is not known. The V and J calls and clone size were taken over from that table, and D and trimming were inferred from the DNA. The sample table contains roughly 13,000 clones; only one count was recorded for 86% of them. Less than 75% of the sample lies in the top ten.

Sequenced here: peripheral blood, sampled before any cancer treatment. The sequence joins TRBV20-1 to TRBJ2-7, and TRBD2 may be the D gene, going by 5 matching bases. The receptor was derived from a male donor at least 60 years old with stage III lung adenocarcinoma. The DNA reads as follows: TGCAGTGCTAGCTCCTCTTCGAGGGAGTACTTC. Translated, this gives CSASSSSREYF.